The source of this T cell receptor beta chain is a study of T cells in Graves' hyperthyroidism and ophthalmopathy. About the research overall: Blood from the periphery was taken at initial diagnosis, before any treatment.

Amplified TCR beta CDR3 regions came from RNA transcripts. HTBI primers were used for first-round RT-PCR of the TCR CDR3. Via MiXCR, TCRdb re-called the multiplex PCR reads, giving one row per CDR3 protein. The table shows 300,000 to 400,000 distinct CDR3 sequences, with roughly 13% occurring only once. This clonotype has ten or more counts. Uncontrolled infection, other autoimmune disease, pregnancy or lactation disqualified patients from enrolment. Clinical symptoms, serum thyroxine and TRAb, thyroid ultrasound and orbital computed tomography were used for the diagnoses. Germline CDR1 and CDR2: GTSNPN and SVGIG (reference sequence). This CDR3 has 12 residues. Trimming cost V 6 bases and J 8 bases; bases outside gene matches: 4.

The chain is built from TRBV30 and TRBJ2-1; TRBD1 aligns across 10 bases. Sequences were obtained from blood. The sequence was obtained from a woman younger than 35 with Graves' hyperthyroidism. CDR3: CACGTGVHEQFF. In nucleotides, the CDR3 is TGTGCCTGCGGGACAGGGGTACATGAGCAGTTCTTC.